This T cell receptor (beta chain) is from a study of CD8 T cells in Susac syndrome. The overall study: Patients with Susac syndrome were therapy-naive, on corticosteroids, or on intravenous immunoglobulin alone at blood draw. Whole-study results and caveats: The TCR sequencing and HLA analysis in the study involved a relatively small number of individuals, as the study acknowledged.

A remark on this clonotype: Its specificity is unknown.

With random hexamers, reverse transcription was performed on about 0.5 to 1 ug of RNA. The CDR3 of TCR beta was amplified by immunoSEQ multiplex PCR across 54 Vbeta and 13 Jbeta. One entry per CDR3 protein results from TCRdb running MiXCR on the immunoSEQ multiplex PCR reads. This table has approximately 160,000 distinct CDR3 sequences, 90% to 97% appearing once. This CDR3 spans 16 amino acids. V was shortened by 0 bases and J by 0 bases, with 9 bases between the two germline ends. Germline V gives CDR1 LGHDT, CDR2 YNNKEL (reference sequence). This sequence was found in a human donor with Susac syndrome. The specimen was CD4+ T cells from PBMCs. The chain carries TRBV3-1 and TRBJ2-1; the D is unclear. The CDR3 here is CASSQDAVSSYNEQFF. DNA of the CDR3: TGTGCCAGCAGCCAAGATGCGGTTAGCTCCTACAATGAGCAGTTCTTC.